The subject of this entry is one T cell receptor (beta chain). The antigen is not known. The treatment denotes: oral pan-JAK inhibitor, 5-10 mg twice daily. Extraction of RNA preceded its reverse transcription into cDNA, which served as the sequencing template. Measured with immunoSEQ multiplex PCR; TCRdb has only the in-frame clones, and not every one. The sample has approximately 220,000 clones, 35% to 40% seen once. The data stem from a study of CD8+ T cells in alopecia areata. The CDR3 runs to 15 residues. The trim removed 5 bases at V and 6 bases at J, leaving 6 bases unmatched. Germline V gene lookup returns CDR1 MNHEY and CDR2 SMNVEV (reference sequence). Study-level results: Compared with normal scalp, lesional scalp had higher clonality and more expanded CD8+ clones. Clonality in the scalp and expanded CD8+ clones ranked among the top 100 were significantly decreased by tofacitinib. It was less clear whether patients shared TCRs than it was in mice, possibly because of HLA.

This TCR was recovered from a human donor with alopecia areata. The sample in question was CD4+ T cells sorted from blood, obtained at approximately week 30, from a patient treated with tofacitinib. V is TRBV27 and J is TRBJ2-1, with 11 bases lining up with TRBD1. Written as DNA, the CDR3 is TGTGCCAGCAGTCCCGGACAGGGGGCCGTCAATGAGCAGTTCTTC. It yields the protein CASSPGQGAVNEQFF.